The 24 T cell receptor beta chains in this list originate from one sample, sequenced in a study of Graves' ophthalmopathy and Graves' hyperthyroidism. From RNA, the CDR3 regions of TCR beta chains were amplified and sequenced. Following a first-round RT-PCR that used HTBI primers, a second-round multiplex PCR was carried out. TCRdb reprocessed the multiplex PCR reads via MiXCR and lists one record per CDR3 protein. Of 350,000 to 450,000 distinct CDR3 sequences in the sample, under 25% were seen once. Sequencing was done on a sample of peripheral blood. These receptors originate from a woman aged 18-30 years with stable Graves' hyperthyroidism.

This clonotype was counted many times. For the CDR3, the DNA is TGTGCCAGCAGTACCGGGACAGACCATTGGCCCCAGCATTTT. Translated: CASSTGTDHWPQHF. This chain connects TRBV27 to TRBJ1-5; 7 bases agree with TRBD1. Germline V CDR1 and CDR2: MNHEY, SMNVEV (reference sequence). CDR3 length: 14 residues. The V and J ends lost 5 bases and 9 bases, in that order; junction bases with no gene match: 10.

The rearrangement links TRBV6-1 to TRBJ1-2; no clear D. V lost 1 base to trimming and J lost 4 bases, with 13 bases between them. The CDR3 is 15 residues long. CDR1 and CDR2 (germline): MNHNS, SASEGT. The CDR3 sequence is CASSEGIWEAYGYTF. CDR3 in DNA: TGTGCCAGCAGTGAAGGTATTTGGGAGGCCTATGGCTACACCTTC.

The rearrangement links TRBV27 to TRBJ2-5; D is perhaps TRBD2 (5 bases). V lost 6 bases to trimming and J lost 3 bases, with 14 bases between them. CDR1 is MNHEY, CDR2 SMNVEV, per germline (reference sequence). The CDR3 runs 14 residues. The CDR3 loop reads CASRAGSGKETQYF. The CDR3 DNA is TGTGCCAGCAGGGCAGGCAGCGGCAAAGAGACCCAGTACTTC.

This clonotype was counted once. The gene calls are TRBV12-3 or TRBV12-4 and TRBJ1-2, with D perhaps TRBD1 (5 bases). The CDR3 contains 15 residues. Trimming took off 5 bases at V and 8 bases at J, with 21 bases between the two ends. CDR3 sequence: CASSHPLRDPGGYTF. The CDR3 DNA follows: TGTGCCAGCAGTCATCCTCTCCGGGACCCGGGAGGCTACACCTTC.

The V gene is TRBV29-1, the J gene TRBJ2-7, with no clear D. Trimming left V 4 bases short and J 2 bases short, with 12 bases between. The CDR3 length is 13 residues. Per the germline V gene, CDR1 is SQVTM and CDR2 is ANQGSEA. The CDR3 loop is CSVGQPDPYEQYF. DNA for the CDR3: TGCAGCGTTGGGCAGCCGGACCCCTACGAGCAGTACTTC.

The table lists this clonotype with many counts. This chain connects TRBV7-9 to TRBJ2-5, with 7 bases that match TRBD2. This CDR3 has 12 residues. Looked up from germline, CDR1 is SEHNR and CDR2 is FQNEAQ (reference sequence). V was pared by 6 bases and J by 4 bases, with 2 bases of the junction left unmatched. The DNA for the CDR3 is TGTGCCAGCAGGCGGGAGACAGAGACCCAGTACTTC. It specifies CASRRETETQYF.

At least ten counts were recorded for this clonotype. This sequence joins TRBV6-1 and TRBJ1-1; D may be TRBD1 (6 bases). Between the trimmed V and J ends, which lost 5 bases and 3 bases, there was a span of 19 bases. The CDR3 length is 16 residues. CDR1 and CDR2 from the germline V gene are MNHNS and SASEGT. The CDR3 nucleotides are TGTGCCAGCAGTCGGGTATTCGGAGGGGGTGACACTGAAGCTTTCTTT. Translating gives CASSRVFGGGDTEAFF.

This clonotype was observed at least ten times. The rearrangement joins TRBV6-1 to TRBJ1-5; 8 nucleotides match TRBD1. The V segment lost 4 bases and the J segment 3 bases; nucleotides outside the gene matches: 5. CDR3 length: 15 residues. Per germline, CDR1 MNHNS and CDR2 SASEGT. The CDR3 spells CASSARTGNNQPQHF. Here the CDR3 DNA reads TGTGCCAGCAGTGCCAGGACAGGGAACAATCAGCCCCAGCATTTT.

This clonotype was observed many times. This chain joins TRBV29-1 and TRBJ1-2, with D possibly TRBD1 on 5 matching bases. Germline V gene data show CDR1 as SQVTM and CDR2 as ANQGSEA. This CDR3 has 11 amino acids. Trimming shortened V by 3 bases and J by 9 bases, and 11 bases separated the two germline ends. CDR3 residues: CSVDPGFSYTF. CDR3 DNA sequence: TGCAGCGTTGACCCAGGGTTCAGCTACACCTTC.

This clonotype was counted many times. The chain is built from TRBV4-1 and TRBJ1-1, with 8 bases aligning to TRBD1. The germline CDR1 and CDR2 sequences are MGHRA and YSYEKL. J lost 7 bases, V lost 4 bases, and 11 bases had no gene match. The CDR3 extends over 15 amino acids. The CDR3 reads CASSPLSVGQGEAFF. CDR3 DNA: TGCGCCAGCAGCCCACTTTCGGTCGGACAGGGTGAAGCTTTCTTT.

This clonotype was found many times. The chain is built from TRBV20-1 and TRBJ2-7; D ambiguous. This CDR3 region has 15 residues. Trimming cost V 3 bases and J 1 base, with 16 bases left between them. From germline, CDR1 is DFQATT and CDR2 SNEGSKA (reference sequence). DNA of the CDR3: TGCAGTGCTAGCTCCGTATTTTTCAGTTCCTACGAGCAGTACTTC. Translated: CSASSVFFSSYEQYF.

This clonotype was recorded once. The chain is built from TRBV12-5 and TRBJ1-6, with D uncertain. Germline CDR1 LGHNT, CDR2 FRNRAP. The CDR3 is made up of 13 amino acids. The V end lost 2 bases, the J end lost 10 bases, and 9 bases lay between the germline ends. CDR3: CASGLRAESPLHF. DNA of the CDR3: TGTGCTAGTGGTTTGAGGGCGGAATCACCCCTCCACTTT.

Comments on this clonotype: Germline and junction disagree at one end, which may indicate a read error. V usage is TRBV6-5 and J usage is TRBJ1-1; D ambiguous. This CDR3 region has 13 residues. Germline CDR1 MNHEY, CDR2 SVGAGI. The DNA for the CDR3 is TGTGCCAGCAGTTACGGACCTAGGGCTGAAGCTTGCTTT. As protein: CASSYGPRAEACF.

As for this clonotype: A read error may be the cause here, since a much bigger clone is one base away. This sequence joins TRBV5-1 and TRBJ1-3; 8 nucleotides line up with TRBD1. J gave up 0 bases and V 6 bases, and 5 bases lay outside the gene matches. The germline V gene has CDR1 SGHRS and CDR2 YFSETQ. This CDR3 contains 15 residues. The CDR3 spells CASNFDRGSGNTIYF. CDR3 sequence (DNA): TGCGCCAGCAACTTTGACAGGGGCTCTGGAAACACCATATATTTT.

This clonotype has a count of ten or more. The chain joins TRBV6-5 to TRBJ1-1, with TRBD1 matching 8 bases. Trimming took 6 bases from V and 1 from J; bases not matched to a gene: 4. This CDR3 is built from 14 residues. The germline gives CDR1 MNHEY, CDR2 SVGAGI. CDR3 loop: CASSRDRWNTEAFF. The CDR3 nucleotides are TGTGCCAGCAGCAGGGACAGGTGGAACACTGAAGCTTTCTTT.

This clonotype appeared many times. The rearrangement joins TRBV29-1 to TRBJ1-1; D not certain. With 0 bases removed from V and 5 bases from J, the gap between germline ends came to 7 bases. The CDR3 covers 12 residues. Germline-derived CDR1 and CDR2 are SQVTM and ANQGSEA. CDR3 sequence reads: CSVEEGKTEAFF. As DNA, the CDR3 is TGCAGCGTTGAAGAGGGGAAGACTGAAGCTTTCTTT.

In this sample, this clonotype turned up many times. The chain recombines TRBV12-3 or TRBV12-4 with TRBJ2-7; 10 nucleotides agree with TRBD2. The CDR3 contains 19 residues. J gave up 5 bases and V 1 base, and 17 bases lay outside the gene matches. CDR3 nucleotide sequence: TGTGCCAGCAGTTTAGGAGGGGGGGAGGGTAGCGGGAGGATCAACGAGCAGTACTTC. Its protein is CASSLGGGEGSGRINEQYF.

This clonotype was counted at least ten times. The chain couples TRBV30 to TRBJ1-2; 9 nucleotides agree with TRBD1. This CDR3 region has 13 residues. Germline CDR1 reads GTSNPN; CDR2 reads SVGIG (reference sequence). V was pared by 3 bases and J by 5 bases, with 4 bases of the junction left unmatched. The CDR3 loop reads CAWRMTGGYGYTF. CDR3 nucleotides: TGTGCCTGGAGGATGACAGGGGGATATGGCTACACCTTC.

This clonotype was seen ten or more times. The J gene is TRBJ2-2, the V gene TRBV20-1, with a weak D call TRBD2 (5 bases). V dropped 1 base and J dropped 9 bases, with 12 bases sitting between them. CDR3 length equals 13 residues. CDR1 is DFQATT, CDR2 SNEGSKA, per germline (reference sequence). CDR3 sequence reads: CSARGSSSRELFF. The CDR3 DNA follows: TGCAGTGCTAGAGGGTCTAGCTCGAGGGAGCTGTTTTTT.

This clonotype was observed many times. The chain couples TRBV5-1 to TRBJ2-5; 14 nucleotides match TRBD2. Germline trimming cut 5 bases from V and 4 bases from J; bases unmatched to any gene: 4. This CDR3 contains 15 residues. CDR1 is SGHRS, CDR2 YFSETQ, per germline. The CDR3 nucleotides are TGCGCCAGCAGATCGGGACTAGCGGGAGTAGAGACCCAGTACTTC. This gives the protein CASRSGLAGVETQYF. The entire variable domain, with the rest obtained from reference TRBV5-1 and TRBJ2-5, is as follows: KAGVTQTPRYLIKTRGQQVTLSCSPISGHRSVSWYQQTPGQGLQFLFEYFSETQRNKGNFPGRFSGRQFSNSRSEMNVSTLELGDSALYLCASRSGLAGVETQYFGPGTRLLVL.

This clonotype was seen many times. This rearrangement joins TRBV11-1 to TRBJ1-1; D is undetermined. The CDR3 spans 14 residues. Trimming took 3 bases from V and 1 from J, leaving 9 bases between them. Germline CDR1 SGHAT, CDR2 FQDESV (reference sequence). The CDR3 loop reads CASSLMGGNTEAFF. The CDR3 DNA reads TGTGCCAGCAGCTTGATGGGAGGGAACACTGAAGCTTTCTTT.

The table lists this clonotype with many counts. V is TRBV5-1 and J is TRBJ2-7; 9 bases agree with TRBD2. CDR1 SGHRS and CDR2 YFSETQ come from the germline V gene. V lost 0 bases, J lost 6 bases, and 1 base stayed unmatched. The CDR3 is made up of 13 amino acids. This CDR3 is CASSLGLAAEQYF. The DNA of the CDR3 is TGCGCCAGCAGCTTGGGACTAGCGGCCGAGCAGTACTTC.

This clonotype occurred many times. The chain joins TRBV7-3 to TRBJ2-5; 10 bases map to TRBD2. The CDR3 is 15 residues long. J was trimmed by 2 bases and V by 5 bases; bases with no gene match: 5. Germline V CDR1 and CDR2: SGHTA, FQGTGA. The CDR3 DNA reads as TGTGCCAGCAGCCCGCTAGCGGGAGTACAAGAGACCCAGTACTTC. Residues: CASSPLAGVQETQYF. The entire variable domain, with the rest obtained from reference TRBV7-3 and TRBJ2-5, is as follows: GAGVSQTPSNKVTEKGKYVELRCDPISGHTALYWYRQSLGQGPEFLIYFQGTGAADDSGLPNDRFFAVRPEGSVSTLKIQRTERGDSAVYLCASSPLAGVQETQYFGPGTRLLVL.

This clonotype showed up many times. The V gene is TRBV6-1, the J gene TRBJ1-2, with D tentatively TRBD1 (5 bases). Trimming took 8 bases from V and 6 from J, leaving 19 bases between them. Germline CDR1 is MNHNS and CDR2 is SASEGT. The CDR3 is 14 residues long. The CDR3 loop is CASGWDLNRDGYTF. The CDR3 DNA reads TGTGCCAGCGGATGGGACCTCAACCGTGATGGCTACACCTTC.